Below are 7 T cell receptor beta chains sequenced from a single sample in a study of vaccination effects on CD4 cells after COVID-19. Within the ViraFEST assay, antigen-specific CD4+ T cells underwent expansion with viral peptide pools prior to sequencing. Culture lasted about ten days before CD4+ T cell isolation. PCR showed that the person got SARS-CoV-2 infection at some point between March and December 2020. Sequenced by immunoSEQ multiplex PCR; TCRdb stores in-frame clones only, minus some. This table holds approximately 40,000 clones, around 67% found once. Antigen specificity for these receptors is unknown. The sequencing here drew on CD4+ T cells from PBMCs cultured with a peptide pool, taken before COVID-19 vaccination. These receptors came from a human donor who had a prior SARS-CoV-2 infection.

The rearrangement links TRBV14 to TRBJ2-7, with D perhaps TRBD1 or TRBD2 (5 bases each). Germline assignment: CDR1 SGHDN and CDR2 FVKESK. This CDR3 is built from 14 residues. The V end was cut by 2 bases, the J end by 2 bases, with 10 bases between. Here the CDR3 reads CASSQPGTTYEQYF. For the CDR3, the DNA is TGTGCCAGCAGCCAACCCGGGACCACCTACGAGCAGTACTTC.

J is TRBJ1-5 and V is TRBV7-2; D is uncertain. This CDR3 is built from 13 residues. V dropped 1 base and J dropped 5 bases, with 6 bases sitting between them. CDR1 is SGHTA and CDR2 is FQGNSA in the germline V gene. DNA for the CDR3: TGTGCCAGCAGCTTAGGGTGGGATCAGCCCCAGCATTTT. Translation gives CASSLGWDQPQHF.

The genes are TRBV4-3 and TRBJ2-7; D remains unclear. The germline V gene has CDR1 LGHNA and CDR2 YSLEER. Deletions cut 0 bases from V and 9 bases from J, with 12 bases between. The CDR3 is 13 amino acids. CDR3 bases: TGCGCCAGCAGCCAAGAAGGTAGCTTGGGGCAGTACTTC. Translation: CASSQEGSLGQYF.

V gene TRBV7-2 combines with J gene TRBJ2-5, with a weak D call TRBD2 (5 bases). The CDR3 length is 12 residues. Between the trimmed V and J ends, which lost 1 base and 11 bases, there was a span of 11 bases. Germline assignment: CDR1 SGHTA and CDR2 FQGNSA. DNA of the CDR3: TGTGCCAGCAGCTTAGAGTTCCGGGGTCAGTACTTC. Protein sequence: CASSLEFRGQYF.

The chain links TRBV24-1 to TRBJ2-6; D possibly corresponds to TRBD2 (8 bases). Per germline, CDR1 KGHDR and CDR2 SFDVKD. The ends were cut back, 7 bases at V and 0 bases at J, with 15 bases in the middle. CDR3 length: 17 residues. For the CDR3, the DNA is TGTGCCACCAGACACAGGGGACTAGTCTCTGGGGCCAACGTCCTGACTTTC. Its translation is CATRHRGLVSGANVLTF.

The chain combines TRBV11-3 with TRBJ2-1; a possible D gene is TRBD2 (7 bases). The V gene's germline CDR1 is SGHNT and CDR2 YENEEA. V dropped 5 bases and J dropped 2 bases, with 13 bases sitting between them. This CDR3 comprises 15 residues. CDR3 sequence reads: CASSPVGGPYNEQFF. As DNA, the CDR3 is TGTGCCAGCAGCCCAGTGGGGGGGCCCTACAATGAGCAGTTCTTC.

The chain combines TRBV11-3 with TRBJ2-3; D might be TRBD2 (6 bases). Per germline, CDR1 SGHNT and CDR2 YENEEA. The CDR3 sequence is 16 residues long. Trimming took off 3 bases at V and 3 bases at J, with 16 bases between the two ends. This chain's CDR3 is CASSLGRDGVTDTQYF. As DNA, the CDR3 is TGTGCCAGCAGCTTGGGGCGGGACGGGGTTACAGATACGCAGTATTTT.